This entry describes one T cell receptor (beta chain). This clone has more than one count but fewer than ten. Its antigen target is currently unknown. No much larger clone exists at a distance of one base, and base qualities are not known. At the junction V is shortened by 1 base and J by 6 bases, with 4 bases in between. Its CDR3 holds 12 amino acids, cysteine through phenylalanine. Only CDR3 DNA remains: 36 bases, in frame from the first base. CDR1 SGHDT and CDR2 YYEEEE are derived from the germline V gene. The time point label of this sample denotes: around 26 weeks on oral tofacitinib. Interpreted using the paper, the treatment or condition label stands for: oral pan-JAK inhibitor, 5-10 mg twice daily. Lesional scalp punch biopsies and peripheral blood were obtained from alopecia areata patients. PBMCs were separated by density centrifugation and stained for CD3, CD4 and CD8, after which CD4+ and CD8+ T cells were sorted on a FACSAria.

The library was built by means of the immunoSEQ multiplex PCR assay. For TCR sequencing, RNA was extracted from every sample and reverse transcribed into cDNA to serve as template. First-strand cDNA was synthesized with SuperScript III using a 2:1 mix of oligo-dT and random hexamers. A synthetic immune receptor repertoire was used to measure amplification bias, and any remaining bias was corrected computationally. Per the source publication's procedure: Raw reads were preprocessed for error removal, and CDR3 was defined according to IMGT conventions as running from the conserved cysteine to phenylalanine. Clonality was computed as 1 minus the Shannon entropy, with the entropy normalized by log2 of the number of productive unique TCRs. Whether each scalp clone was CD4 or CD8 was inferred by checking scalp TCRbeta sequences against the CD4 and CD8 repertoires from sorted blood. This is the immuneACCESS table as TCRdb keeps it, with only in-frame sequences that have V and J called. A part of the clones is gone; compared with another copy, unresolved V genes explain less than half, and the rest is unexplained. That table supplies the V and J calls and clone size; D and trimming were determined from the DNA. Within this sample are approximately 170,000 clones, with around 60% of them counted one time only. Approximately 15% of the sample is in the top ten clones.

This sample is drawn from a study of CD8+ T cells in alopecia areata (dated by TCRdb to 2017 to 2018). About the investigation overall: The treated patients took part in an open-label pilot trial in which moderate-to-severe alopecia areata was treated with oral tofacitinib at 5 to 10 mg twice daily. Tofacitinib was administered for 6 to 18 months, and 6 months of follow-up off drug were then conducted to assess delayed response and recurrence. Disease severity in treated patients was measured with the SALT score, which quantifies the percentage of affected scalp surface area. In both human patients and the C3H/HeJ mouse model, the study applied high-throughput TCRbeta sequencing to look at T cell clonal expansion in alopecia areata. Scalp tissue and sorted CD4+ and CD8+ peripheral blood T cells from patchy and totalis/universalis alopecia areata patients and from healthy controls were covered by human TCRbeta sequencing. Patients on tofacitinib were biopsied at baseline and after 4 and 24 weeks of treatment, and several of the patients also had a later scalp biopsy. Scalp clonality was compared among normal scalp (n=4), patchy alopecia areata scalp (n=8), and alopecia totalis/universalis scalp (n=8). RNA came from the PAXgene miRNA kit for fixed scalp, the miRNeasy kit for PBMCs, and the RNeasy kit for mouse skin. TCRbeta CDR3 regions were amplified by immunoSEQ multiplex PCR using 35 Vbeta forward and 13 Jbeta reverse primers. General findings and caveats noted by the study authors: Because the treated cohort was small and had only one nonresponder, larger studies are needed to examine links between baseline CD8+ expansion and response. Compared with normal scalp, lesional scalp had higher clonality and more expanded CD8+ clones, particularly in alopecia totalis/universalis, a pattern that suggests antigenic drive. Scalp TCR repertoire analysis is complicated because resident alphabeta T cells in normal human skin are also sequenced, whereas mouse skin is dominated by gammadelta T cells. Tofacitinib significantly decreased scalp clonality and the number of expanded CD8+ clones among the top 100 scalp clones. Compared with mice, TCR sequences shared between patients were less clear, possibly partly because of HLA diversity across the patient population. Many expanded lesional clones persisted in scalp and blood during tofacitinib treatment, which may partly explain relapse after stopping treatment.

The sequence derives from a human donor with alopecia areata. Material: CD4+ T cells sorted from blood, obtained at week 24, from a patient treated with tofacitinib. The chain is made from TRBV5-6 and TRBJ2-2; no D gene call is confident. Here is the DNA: TGTGCCAGCAGCTTGTTCCCCGGGGAGCTGTTTTTT. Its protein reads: CASSLFPGELFF.